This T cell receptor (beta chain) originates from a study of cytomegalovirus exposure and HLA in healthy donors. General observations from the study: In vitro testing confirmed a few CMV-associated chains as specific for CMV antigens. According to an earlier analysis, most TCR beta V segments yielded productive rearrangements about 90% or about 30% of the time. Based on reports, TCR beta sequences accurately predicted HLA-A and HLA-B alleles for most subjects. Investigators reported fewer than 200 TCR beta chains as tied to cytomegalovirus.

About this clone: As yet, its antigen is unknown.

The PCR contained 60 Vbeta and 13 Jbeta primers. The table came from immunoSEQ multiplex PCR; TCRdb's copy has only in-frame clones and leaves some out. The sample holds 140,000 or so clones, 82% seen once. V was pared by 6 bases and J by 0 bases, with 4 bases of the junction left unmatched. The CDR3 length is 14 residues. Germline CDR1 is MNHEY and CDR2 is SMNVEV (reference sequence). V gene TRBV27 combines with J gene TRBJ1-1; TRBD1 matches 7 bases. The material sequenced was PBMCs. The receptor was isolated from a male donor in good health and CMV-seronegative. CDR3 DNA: TGTGCCAGCAGGCCCAGGGGGGTGAACACTGAAGCTTTCTTT. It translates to CASRPRGVNTEAFF.